By share, the clone carrying this T cell receptor (beta chain) ranks as medium-sized. Per the germline V gene, CDR1 is MNHEY and CDR2 is SMNVEV (reference sequence). This CDR3 contains 16 residues. The trim removed 2 bases at V and 3 bases at J, leaving 2 bases unmatched. This sample stems from a study of T and B cells in COVID-19 patients. Blood genomic DNA input for TRB amplification was 250-500 ng. Multiplex PCR with BIOMED2 TRB-A/B primer pools amplified TRB rearrangements. TCRdb re-analysed the multiplex PCR reads in MiXCR, keeping a single row per CDR3 protein. Among some 6,000 distinct CDR3 sequences, approximately 26% were seen once, and the ten largest hold 12%.

The V and J genes are TRBV27 and TRBJ2-7; 15 nucleotides line up with TRBD2. Sequencing was carried out using blood. The source is a human donor with active COVID-19. In nucleotides, the CDR3 is TGTGCCAGCAGTTTAGGACTAGCGGGAGGGGACTACGAGCAGTACTTC. Its protein is CASSLGLAGGDYEQYF.